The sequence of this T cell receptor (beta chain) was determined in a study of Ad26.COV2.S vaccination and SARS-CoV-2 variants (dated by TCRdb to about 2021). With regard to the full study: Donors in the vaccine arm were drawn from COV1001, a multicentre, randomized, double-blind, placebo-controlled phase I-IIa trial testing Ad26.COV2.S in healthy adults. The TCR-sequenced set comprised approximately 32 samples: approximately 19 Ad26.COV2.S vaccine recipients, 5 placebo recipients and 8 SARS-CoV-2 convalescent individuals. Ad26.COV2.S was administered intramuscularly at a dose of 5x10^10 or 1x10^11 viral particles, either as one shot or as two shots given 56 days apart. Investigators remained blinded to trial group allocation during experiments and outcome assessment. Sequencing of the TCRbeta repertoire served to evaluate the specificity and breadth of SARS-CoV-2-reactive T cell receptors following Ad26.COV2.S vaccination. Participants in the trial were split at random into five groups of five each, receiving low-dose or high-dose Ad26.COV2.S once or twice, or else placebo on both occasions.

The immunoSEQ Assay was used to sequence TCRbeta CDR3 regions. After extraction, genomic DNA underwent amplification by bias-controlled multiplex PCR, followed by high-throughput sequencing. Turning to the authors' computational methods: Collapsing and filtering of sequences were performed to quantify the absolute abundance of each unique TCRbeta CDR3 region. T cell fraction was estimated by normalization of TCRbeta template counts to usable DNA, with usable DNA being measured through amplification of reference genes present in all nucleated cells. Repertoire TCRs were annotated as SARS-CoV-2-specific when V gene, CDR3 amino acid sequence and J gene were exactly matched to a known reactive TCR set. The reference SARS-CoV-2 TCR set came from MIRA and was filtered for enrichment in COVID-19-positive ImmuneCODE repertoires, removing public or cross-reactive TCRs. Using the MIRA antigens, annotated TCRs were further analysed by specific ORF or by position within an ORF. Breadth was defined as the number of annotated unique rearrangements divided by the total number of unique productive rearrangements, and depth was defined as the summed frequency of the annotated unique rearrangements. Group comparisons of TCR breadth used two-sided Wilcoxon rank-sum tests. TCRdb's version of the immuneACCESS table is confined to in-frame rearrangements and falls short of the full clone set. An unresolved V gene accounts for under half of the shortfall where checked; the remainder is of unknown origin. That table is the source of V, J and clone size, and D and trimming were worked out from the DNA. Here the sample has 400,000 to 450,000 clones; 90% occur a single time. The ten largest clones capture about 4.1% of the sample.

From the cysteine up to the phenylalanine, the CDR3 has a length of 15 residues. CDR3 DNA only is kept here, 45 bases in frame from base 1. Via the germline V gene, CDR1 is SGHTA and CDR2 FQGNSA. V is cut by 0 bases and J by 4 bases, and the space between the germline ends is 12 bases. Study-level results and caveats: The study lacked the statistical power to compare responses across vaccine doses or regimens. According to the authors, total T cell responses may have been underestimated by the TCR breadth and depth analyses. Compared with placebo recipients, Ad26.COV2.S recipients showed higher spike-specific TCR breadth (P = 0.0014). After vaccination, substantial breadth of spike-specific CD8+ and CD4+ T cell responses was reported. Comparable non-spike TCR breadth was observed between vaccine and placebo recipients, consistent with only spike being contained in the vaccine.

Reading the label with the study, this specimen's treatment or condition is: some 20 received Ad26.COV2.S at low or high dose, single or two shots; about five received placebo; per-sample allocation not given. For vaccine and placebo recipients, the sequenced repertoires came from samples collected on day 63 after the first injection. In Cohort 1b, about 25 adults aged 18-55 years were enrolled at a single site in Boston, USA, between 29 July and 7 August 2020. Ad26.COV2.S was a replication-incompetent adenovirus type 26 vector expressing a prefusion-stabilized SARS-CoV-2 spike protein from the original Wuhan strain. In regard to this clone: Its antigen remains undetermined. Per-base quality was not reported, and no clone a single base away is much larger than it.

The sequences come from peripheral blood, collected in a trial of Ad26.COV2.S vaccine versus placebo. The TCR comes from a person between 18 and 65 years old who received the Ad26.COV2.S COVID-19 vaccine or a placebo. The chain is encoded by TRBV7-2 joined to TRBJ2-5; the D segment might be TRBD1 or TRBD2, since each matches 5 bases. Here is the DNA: TGTGCCAGCAGCTTAGCGTTGGGGGTTGGAGAGACCCAGTACTTC. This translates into CASSLALGVGETQYF.